Below, 5 T cell receptor beta chains from the same sample are listed, as sequenced in a study of PD-1 blockade in classical Hodgkin lymphoma. Patients all relapsed after autologous stem cell transplantation, and there was variation in brentuximab vedotin exposure. Researchers used magnetic negative selection to pull out pure CD4+ T cells from thawed PBMCs. Assay used: immunoSEQ multiplex PCR; TCRdb lists only in-frame clones, some missing. This sample carries about 27,000 clones, approximately 80% of them seen once, and the ten largest clones take approximately 2.4%. The source material was CD4+ T cells from blood, sampled at baseline. All receptors derive from a human donor with classical Hodgkin lymphoma.

The rearrangement uses TRBV25-1 and TRBJ2-5; D is unresolved. This CDR3 is built from 15 residues. Germline CDR1 MGHDK, CDR2 SYGVNS. The V and J ends lost 3 bases and 2 bases respectively, with 13 bases between them. The CDR3 bases are TGTGCCAGCAGTGATTTAGCTGGCGCTCAAGAGACCCAGTACTTC. It encodes CASSDLAGAQETQYF.

The V call is TRBV11-2, the J call TRBJ2-2; maybe TRBD1 (6 bases). V gave up 6 bases and J gave up 4 bases, with 18 bases separating them. Germline CDR1 SGHAT, CDR2 FQNNGV. The CDR3 is made up of 16 amino acids. This CDR3 reads CASRKIQGRRTGELFF. The DNA for the CDR3 is TGTGCCAGCAGAAAAATTCAGGGGCGACGCACCGGGGAGCTGTTTTTT.

The chain couples TRBV19 to TRBJ2-7; possible D gene TRBD1, 5 bases. This CDR3 has 12 amino acids. Germline CDR1 LNHDA, CDR2 SQIVND (reference sequence). V lost 4 bases and J lost 4, with 8 bases in between. The CDR3 protein is CASSTKGYEQYF. CDR3 DNA: TGTGCCAGTAGTACCAAGGGGTACGAGCAGTACTTC.

The chain is built from TRBV29-1 and TRBJ1-1; TRBD1 is a possible D gene (6 bases). The CDR3 runs 12 residues. V was shortened by 5 bases and J by 4 bases, with 11 bases between the two germline ends. From germline, CDR1 is SQVTM and CDR2 ANQGSEA. CDR3 sequence: CSVRTAPTEAFF. DNA for the CDR3: TGCAGCGTTCGGACAGCCCCCACTGAAGCTTTCTTT.

This chain uses TRBV18 with TRBJ1-4; a possible D gene is TRBD1 (6 bases). V lost 3 bases, J lost 2 bases, and 10 bases lay in between. CDR1 and CDR2 from the germline V gene are KGHSH and LQKENI. The CDR3 sequence is 15 residues long. DNA for the CDR3: TGTGCCAGCTCACCGTCAGGGGCTACTAATGAAAAACTGTTTTTT. Its translation: CASSPSGATNEKLFF.